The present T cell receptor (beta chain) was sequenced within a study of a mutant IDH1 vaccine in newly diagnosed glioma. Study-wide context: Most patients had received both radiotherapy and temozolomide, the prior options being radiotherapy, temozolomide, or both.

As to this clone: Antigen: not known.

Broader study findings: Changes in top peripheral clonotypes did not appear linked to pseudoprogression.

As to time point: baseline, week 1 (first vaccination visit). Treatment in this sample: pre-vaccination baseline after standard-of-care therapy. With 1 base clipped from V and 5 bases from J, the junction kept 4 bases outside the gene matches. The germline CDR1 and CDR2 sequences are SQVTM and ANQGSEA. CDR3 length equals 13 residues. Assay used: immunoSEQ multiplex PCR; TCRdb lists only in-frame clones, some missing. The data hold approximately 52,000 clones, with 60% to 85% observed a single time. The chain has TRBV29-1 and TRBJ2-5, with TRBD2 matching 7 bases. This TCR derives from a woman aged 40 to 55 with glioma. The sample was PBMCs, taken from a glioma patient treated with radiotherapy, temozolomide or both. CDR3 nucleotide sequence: TGCAGCGTTGAAGTGGTTAGCGGGGAGACCCAGTACTTC. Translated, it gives CSVEVVSGETQYF.